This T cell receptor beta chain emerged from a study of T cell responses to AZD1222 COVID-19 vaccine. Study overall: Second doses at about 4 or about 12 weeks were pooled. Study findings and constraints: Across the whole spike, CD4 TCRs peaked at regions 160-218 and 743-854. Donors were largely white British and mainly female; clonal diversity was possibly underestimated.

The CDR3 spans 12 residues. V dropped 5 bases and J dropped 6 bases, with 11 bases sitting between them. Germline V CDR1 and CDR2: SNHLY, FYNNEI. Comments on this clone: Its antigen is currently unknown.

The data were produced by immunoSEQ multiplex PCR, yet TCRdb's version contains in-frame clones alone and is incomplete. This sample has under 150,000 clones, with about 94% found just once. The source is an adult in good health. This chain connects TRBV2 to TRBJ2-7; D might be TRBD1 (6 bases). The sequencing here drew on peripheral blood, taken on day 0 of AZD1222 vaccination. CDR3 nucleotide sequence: TGTGCCAGCAGTTCACAGGGCAGCGAGCAGTACTTC. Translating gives CASSSQGSEQYF.